This T cell receptor (beta chain) was observed in a study of high-grade serous ovarian cancer treatment subgroups (dated by TCRdb to the early 2020s). Describing the broader study: On average, sequencing produced approximately 15,000 reads and 6,500 to 7,500 unique TCR beta rearrangements for each sample. Under a laparoscopic triage algorithm, patients with high-grade serous ovarian cancer were grouped by complete gross resection or by neoadjuvant chemotherapy response, and the study profiled the TCR beta repertoires of these patients. The roughly 30-patient cohort included roughly ten patients with no residual disease after primary surgery (R0), roughly ten excellent NACT responders, and roughly ten poor NACT responders. One primary tumor sample and two metastatic tumor samples were contributed by each patient, so that fewer than 95 samples were obtained in total. Here is what the overall study found, with its caveats: Repertoire similarity between tumors of the same patient ranged about 0.11 to 0.79, whereas almost no similarity was seen between different patients. TCR clonal relatedness correlated positively with neoantigen level and, by trend, with copy number variation and mutation load from whole-genome sequencing. Bulk tumor TCR sequencing lacked spatial information, limiting insight into HGSC tumor complexity and diversity. The TCR repertoire analyses centered on CDR3, leaving CDR1 and CDR2 unanalyzed.

V is trimmed back by 5 bases and J by 5 bases, and the junction contains 6 bases that no gene match accounts for. Taken from cysteine to phenylalanine, the CDR3 has 15 residues. The entry retains the CDR3 DNA only, 45 bases that are in frame from base 1. The germline V gene specifies MNHEY as CDR1 and SVGAGI as CDR2. The tumor samples were collected prior to definitive surgery or chemotherapy. Genomic DNA was extracted by the MD Anderson Biospecimen Extraction Resource, and TCR sequencing was done by the MD Anderson Cancer Genomics Laboratory. The approximately 86 tumor samples underwent high-throughput TCR profiling using ImmunoSEQ. The original pipeline was this. To measure repertoire diversity, the metrics used were richness (unique productive sequences), clonality, evenness and relatedness, and the Bhattacharyya coefficient was used to assess similarity between samples. A sensitivity analysis that removed TCRs with fewer than two reads produced consistent conclusions. In TCRdb, the immuneACCESS table is reduced to in-frame sequences with V and J assigned. These tables do not hold every clone; where another copy was compared, an unresolved V gene accounts for under half, and the others remain unexplained. V, J and clone size derive from that table, while D and trimming were established from the DNA sequence. The sample includes 950 to 1,500 clones, with about 69% observed a single time. The ten most abundant clones make up around a sixth of the sample.

This clone was seen just once. This receptor's antigen is unknown. One base away there is no much larger clone; base qualities are not given. The chain employs TRBV6-5 and TRBJ2-2, and 9 junction bases match TRBD1. Source material: tumor tissue. The origin of this receptor is a human donor with high-grade serous ovarian cancer. The CDR3 here reads CASSPLDRGTGELFF. In nucleotides, the sequence is TGTGCCAGCAGTCCGCTTGACAGGGGGACCGGGGAGCTGTTTTTT.